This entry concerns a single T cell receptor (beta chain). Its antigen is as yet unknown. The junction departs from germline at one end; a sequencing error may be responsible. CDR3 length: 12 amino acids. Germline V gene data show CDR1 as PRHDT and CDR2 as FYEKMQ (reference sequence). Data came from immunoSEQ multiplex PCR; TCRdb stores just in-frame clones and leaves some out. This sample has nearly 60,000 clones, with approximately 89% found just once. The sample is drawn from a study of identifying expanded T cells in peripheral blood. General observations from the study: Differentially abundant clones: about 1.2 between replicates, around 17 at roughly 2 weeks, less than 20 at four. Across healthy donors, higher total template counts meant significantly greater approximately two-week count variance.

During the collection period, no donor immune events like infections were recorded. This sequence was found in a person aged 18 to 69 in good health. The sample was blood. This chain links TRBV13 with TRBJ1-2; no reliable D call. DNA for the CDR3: TGTGTCAGCAGCTTGGCAGGCTATGGCTACACCTTC. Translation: CVSSLAGYGYTF.